This T cell receptor beta chain derives from a study of blood T cell repertoires in COVID-19 (dated by TCRdb to about 2020). Context from the whole study: Samples covering the acute and convalescent phases of COVID-19 were provided by collaborators in the United States, Italy and Spain. The prospective study material was composed of cDNA or gDNA derived from T cells, B-cell-depleted T cells, or PBMCs. Subjects who had been exposed to COVID-19, were actively infected with it, or had recovered from it provided the deeply sampled blood TCRbeta repertoires that made up the dataset. The repertoires were released in a freely available public database intended as a resource for research on the immune response to SARS-CoV-2. Samples came from the ongoing ImmuneRACE study (first 160 participants) plus 1,254 subjects from 6 global collaborators. Sample metadata almost always included a de-identified subject ID, COVID-19 status, age in years and sex. HLA class I and class II types, where available, came from metadata supplied by the sample provider rather than from assay-based typing.

The collaborating institutions used their own protocols to collect whole blood in K2EDTA tubes. For TCRbeta analysis, collaborators shipped samples as frozen whole blood, isolated PBMCs, or DNA extracted from either of those sample types. TCRbeta CDR3 regions were amplified from genomic DNA using the immunoSEQ Assay, a bias-controlled multiplex PCR. Concerning the study's data processing: The number of nucleated cells in each sample was estimated from the amplification of reference gene primers within the assay. To quantify the absolute abundance of each unique TCRbeta CDR3 rearrangement, sequence reads were collapsed and filtered. For each sample, productive Simpson clonality was calculated as the square root of Simpson's diversity index across productive rearrangements. TCRdb obtained this table from immuneACCESS and retained in-frame rearrangements with V and J assigned. These tables miss some clones; where compared with another copy, unresolved V genes account for less than half of the shortfall, and the remainder is unexplained. V, J and clone size are taken as reported in that table, and D and trimming were inferred from the DNA itself. Across this sample there are approximately 110,000 clones, with 70% to 90% seen only once. The ten largest clonotypes hold approximately 2.1% of the sample.

Results the study describes overall, beyond this receptor: How much clinical and demographic metadata was included differed by source and by participant, and the metadata was provided uncurated.

With regard to this clone: There is no known antigen for this receptor. No much larger clonotype is one base removed from it; base qualities were not supplied.

The CDR3 has 14 amino acids, counting the end cysteine and phenylalanine. Only CDR3 DNA remains: 42 bases, in frame from the first base. From a lookup of the germline V gene (reference sequence), CDR1 and CDR2 are MNHEY and SMNVEV. Relative to germline, V is 3 bases shorter and J is 6 bases shorter, with 14 bases between their ends. The clonotype comes from a human donor in a cohort sampled during active COVID-19. Material for sequencing was peripheral blood. Here the chain combines TRBV27 and TRBJ1-1, with a tentative D gene TRBD1 over 5 matching bases. The CDR3 region reads CASSFGHGRAEAFF. At the DNA level, the sequence is TGTGCCAGCAGTTTCGGACACGGGAGGGCTGAAGCTTTCTTT.